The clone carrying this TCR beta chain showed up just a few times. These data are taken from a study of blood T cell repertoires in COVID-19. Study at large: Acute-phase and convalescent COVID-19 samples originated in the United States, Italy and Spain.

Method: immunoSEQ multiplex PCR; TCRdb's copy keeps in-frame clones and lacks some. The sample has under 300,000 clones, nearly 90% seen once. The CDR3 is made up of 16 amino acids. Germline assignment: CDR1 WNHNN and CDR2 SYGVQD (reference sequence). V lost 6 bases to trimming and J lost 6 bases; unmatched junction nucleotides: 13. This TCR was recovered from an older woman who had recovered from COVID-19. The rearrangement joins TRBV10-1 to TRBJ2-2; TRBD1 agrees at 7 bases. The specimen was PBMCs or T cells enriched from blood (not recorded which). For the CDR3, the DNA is TGCGCCAGCAGCCCGACAGGGTGGAGAATGTCCGGGGAGCTGTTTTTT. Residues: CASSPTGWRMSGELFF.